These 10 T cell receptor beta chains were sequenced from one sample in a study of cytomegalovirus exposure and HLA in healthy donors. It was with 60 Vbeta and 13 Jbeta primers that the PCR ran. Profiling relied on immunoSEQ multiplex PCR, and the TCRdb table lists in-frame clones only, not all of them. The profile shows about 180,000 clones, approximately 80% of them singletons. Specimen: PBMCs. The source is a girl between 5 and 17 years old in good health and CMV-seropositive.

The chain employs TRBV18 and TRBJ1-5; tentatively, D is TRBD1 (5 bases). The V end was cut by 1 base, the J end by 6 bases, with 10 bases between. This CDR3 has 14 residues. Germline V gives CDR1 KGHSH, CDR2 LQKENI. CDR3 DNA: TGTGCCAGCTCACCACGGGAGGGGCTTCAGCCCCAGCATTTT. Its translation: CASSPREGLQPQHF.

CDR3 coding DNA: TGTGCCACCAGCAGAGCCGGAGACAGGGCGTGGGAGACCCAGTACTTC. As protein: CATSRAGDRAWETQYF. The chain employs TRBV15 and TRBJ2-5; 7 bases align to TRBD1. V dropped 1 base and J dropped 5; count of bases not matched to a gene: 10. Germline V gene data show CDR1 as LNHNV and CDR2 as YYDKDF (reference sequence). The CDR3 sequence is 16 residues long.

This sequence joins TRBV6-1 and TRBJ2-7, with D tentatively TRBD2 (5 bases). Germline V CDR1 and CDR2: MNHNS, SASEGT. V was pared by 4 bases and J by 6 bases, with 22 bases between. There are 16 residues in the CDR3. This CDR3 is CASSGTQVSLSREQYF. The DNA for the CDR3 is TGTGCCAGCAGTGGGACTCAGGTTTCTCTCAGCCGCGAGCAGTACTTC.

The chain employs TRBV6-1 and TRBJ2-7, with 8 bases fitting TRBD1. CDR1 is MNHNS, CDR2 SASEGT, per germline. The V and J ends lost 3 bases and 6 bases, in that order; junction bases with no gene match: 10. This CDR3 comprises 15 residues. The chain's CDR3 is CASSDTGTGRSEQYF. The CDR3 DNA sequence: TGTGCCAGCAGTGATACCGGGACAGGACGAAGCGAGCAGTACTTC.

This clone was seen just once. V is TRBV7-9 and J is TRBJ2-5, with no clear D. V was cut by 1 base and J by 6 bases, with 24 bases left in between. This CDR3 spans 18 amino acids. Germline CDR1 and CDR2: SEHNR and FQNEAQ (reference sequence). The CDR3 protein is CASSLESWAPTREKTQYF. The CDR3 nucleotides are TGTGCCAGCAGCTTAGAGTCGTGGGCCCCAACCCGTGAAAAGACCCAGTACTTC. Based on the CDR3 plus reference TRBV7-9 and TRBJ2-5, the full variable domain is DTGVSQNPRHKITKRGQNVTFRCDPISEHNRLYWYRQTLGQGPEFLTYFQNEAQLEKSRLLSDRFSAERPKGSFSTLEIQRTEQGDSAMYLCASSLESWAPTREKTQYFGPGTRLLVL.

In this sample, this clone turned up once. J is TRBJ1-1 and V is TRBV7-9; no clear D gene. V was trimmed by 6 bases and J by 5 bases, leaving 7 bases between them. Germline loops: CDR1 SEHNR, CDR2 FQNEAQ (reference sequence). The CDR3 extends over 11 amino acids. The CDR3 coding sequence is TGTGCCAGCAGAACAAAGACTGAAGCTTTCTTT. This encodes CASRTKTEAFF.

The genes are TRBV5-4 and TRBJ1-1; D is perhaps TRBD1 (6 bases). V dropped 1 base and J dropped 1 base, with 17 bases sitting between them. The CDR3 runs to 17 residues. Germline V gene lookup returns CDR1 SGHNT and CDR2 YYREEE (reference sequence). The chain's CDR3 is CASSLTFGTRQNTEAFF. CDR3 bases: TGTGCCAGCAGCTTGACCTTCGGGACACGGCAGAACACTGAAGCTTTCTTT.

The CDR3 DNA reads TGTGCCAGCAGGAGGGACAGCGCTAACTATGGCTACACCTTC. Residues: CASRRDSANYGYTF. The rearrangement uses TRBV28 and TRBJ1-2; 7 bases map to TRBD1. The CDR3 sequence is 14 residues long. In germline, CDR1 is MDHEN, CDR2 SYDVKM. V trimming: 6 bases; J trimming: 0 bases; junction bases outside the gene matches: 4.

The rearrangement links TRBV7-9 to TRBJ2-1; 14 bases are shared with TRBD2. The V segment lost 5 bases and the J segment 5 bases; nucleotides outside the gene matches: 8. Per germline, CDR1 SEHNR and CDR2 FQNEAQ (reference sequence). The CDR3 totals 17 residues. The CDR3 loop is CASSPPGLAGAHNEQFF. The CDR3 DNA follows: TGTGCCAGCAGCCCGCCGGGACTAGCGGGAGCCCACAATGAGCAGTTCTTC.

The rearrangement joins TRBV19 to TRBJ2-3, with 8 positions matching TRBD2. The CDR3 is made up of 17 amino acids. V gave up 5 bases and J gave up 3 bases; unmatched junction bases: 13. Germline assignment: CDR1 LNHDA and CDR2 SQIVND (reference sequence). The DNA of the CDR3 is TGTGCCAGTAGTTCCCAGGGAGCGGGAGTACGGACAGATACGCAGTATTTT. Its protein is CASSSQGAGVRTDTQYF.